Below, one T cell receptor beta chain is given with its context. The method was immunoSEQ multiplex PCR; TCRdb's version includes in-frame clones alone and lacks a portion of them. The sample contains 350,000 to 450,000 clones, 85% to 90% of which appear only once. The source of the sample is a study of blood T cell repertoires in COVID-19. The wider study: The origin of the acute and convalescent COVID-19 samples was the United States, Italy and Spain.

The CDR3 sequence is 14 residues long. The germline gives CDR1 SGHRS, CDR2 YFSETQ. With 9 bases removed from V and 5 bases from J, the gap between germline ends came to 21 bases. The chain joins TRBV5-1 to TRBJ2-7, with D perhaps matching TRBD1 (6 bases). The sequencing sample was made of peripheral blood. The origin of this receptor is a human donor in a cohort sampled during active COVID-19. The CDR3 bases are TGCGCCAACCTTTCCCTGGCAGGGGTACACGAGCAGTACTTC. This encodes CANLSLAGVHEQYF.